These 10 T cell receptor beta chains share one sample of origin, sequenced in a study of human T cells and chemical hapten exposure. Each CDR3 protein is one row after TCRdb ran MiXCR on the RACE reads. The sample shows over 65,000 distinct CDR3 sequences, around 10% of them seen only once. Time point denoted: patch test 1, 2 weeks after DPC sensitization. Described treatment: therapeutic diphenylcyclopropenone sensitization with weekly scalp DPC. This specimen was whole blood, taken in connection with sensitization to the hapten diphenylcyclopropenone (DPC). Receptors were obtained from a woman in her forties or fifties with alopecia areata. Some clones in this sample may be carry-over from other donors' samples.

In regard to this clonotype: A much larger clonotype is one base distant, so this may be a read error. The rearrangement links TRBV29-1 to TRBJ2-1; no firm D call. The CDR3 is 13 amino acids. Germline V lookup: CDR1 SQVTM, CDR2 ANQGSEA. CDR3 loop: CSCYPGANNEHFF. CDR3 nucleotides: TGCAGCTGCTACCCGGGCGCTAACAATGAGCATTTCTTC.

This clonotype was detected only a few times. The J gene is TRBJ2-7, the V gene TRBV14; D may be TRBD2 (5 bases). This CDR3 is built from 16 residues. Germline V CDR1 and CDR2: SGHDN, FVKESK. Trimming took off 2 bases at V and 0 bases at J, with 14 bases between the two ends. The CDR3 DNA follows: TGTGCCAGCAGCCAATCTAGCTTCTCAGACTCCTACGAGCAGTACTTC. The encoded protein is CASSQSSFSDSYEQYF.

The chain carries TRBV12-2 and TRBJ1-4. TRBV12-2 is tagged as a pseudogene. This CDR3 is 22 amino acids long. The DNA of the CDR3 is TGTGCAAGTCGCTTACCTCTTGAATTTTGTCGGAATGTGGATGGGTGGCGAGAAAAACTGTTTTTT. Its translation: CASRLPLEFCRNVDGWREKLFF.

This clonotype was seen repeatedly, ten times or more. J is TRBJ2-7 and V is TRBV7-2; 13 bases line up with TRBD2. Germline V gives CDR1 SGHTA, CDR2 FQGNSA. Unmatched junction bases numbered 4, after V lost 4 bases and J lost 7 bases. The CDR3 extends over 14 amino acids. CDR3 in amino acids: CASSYGTSGIEQYF. CDR3 nucleotides: TGTGCCAGCAGCTACGGGACTAGCGGGATTGAGCAGTACTTC.

This clonotype was seen a handful of times. The genes are TRBV30 and TRBJ2-1; D is unclear. Per germline, CDR1 GTSNPN and CDR2 SVGIG (reference sequence). Deletions cut 0 bases from V and 6 bases from J, with 9 bases between. The CDR3 sequence is 13 residues long. CDR3: CAWSVRVPNEQFF. The CDR3 coding sequence is TGTGCCTGGAGTGTACGCGTTCCCAATGAGCAGTTCTTC.

This clonotype was recorded once. The J gene is TRBJ1-5, the V gene TRBV28; 8 nucleotides agree with TRBD1. V lost 6 bases to trimming and J lost 7 bases; unmatched junction nucleotides: 8. The CDR3 extends over 14 amino acids. Germline CDR1 MDHEN, CDR2 SYDVKM. The CDR3 bases are TGTGCCAGCAGAACACAGGGGGATAGACAGCCCCAGCATTTT. Amino acid sequence: CASRTQGDRQPQHF.

The V gene is TRBV18, the J gene TRBJ2-5; 7 bases fit TRBD2. The CDR3 loop spans 16 amino acids. Germline V gene data show CDR1 as KGHSH and CDR2 as LQKENI. The V segment lost 4 bases and the J segment 2 bases; nucleotides outside the gene matches: 10. For the CDR3, the DNA is TGTGCCAGCTCACTGCGTGGGACGGGAGGACAAGAGACCCAGTACTTC. Protein sequence: CASSLRGTGGQETQYF.

This clonotype came up many times. The chain uses TRBV10-3 and TRBJ2-1; TRBD2 matches 11 bases. In germline, CDR1 is ENHRY, CDR2 SYGVKD. CDR3 size: 15 residues. Trimming cost V 6 bases and J 8 bases; bases outside gene matches: 9. In nucleotides, the CDR3 is TGTGCCATCAGGAAACTAGCGGGAGAAGTCGATGAGCAGTTCTTC. This codes for CAIRKLAGEVDEQFF.

V and J are TRBV7-9 and TRBJ2-2, with D maybe TRBD1 (5 bases). The CDR3 is made up of 14 amino acids. Germline V gives CDR1 SEHNR, CDR2 FQNEAQ (reference sequence). V lost 3 bases, J lost 4 bases, and 9 bases lay in between. The DNA for the CDR3 is TGTGCCAGCAGCTTCGACAGTCCCACCGGGGAGCTGTTTTTT. The encoded protein is CASSFDSPTGELFF. Using reference TRBV7-9 and TRBJ2-2 for the parts outside the CDR3, the full variable domain is DTGVSQNPRHKITKRGQNVTFRCDPISEHNRLYWYRQTLGQGPEFLTYFQNEAQLEKSRLLSDRFSAERPKGSFSTLEIQRTEQGDSAMYLCASSFDSPTGELFFGEGSRLTVL.

This clonotype showed up many times. The rearrangement links TRBV19 to TRBJ1-2; D is perhaps TRBD1 (5 bases). Germline V gene lookup returns CDR1 LNHDA and CDR2 SQIVND (reference sequence). The CDR3 is 14 residues long. Trimming took off 5 bases at V and 3 bases at J, with 13 bases between the two ends. The CDR3 protein is CASSPPGLYYGYTF. In DNA form, the CDR3 reads TGTGCCAGTAGTCCCCCGGGACTCTACTATGGCTACACCTTC.